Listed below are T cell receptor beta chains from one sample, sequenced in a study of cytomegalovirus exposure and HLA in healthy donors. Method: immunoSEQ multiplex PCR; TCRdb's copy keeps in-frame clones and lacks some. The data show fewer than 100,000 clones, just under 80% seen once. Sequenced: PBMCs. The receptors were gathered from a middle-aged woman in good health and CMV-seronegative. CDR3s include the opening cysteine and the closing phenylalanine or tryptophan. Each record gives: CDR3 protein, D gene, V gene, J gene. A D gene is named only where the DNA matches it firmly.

cdr3_aa: CAWSVLIAGAGETQYF
d_call: -
v_call: TRBV30
j_call: TRBJ2-5

cdr3_aa: CSAPGNGYTF
d_call: -
v_call: TRBV20-1
j_call: TRBJ1-2

cdr3_aa: CASSGGAGAYTEAFF
d_call: -
v_call: TRBV9
j_call: TRBJ1-1

cdr3_aa: CASSQDPGLGEQYF
d_call: -
v_call: TRBV4-1
j_call: TRBJ2-7

cdr3_aa: CASRELALGNSPLHF
d_call: -
v_call: TRBV5-1
j_call: TRBJ1-6

cdr3_aa: CASSLVDPGANVLTF
d_call: -
v_call: TRBV7-9
j_call: TRBJ2-6

cdr3_aa: CASSNQTGGYYGYTF
d_call: TRBD1
v_call: TRBV18
j_call: TRBJ1-2

cdr3_aa: CAWSGLAGDPWFF
d_call: TRBD2
v_call: TRBV30
j_call: TRBJ2-1

cdr3_aa: CASSPRDRLNTEQYF
d_call: TRBD1
v_call: TRBV6-5
j_call: TRBJ2-7

cdr3_aa: CASSSFGQFHEQYF
d_call: -
v_call: TRBV7-9
j_call: TRBJ2-7

cdr3_aa: CACYTDRVGEGYTF
d_call: TRBD1
v_call: TRBV30
j_call: TRBJ1-2

cdr3_aa: CASSDSGTGGYTF
d_call: -
v_call: TRBV6-1
j_call: TRBJ1-2

cdr3_aa: CASSQEVAGGYEPQHF
d_call: TRBD1
v_call: TRBV4-2
j_call: TRBJ1-5

cdr3_aa: CASSISLAGTVEQYF
d_call: TRBD2
v_call: TRBV19
j_call: TRBJ2-7

cdr3_aa: CASSLTGGTDTQYF
d_call: -
v_call: TRBV7-9
j_call: TRBJ2-3

cdr3_aa: CASSVWDRYGYTF
d_call: TRBD1
v_call: TRBV7-9
j_call: TRBJ1-2

cdr3_aa: CASSQDGGLGTEAFF
d_call: -
v_call: TRBV4-1
j_call: TRBJ1-1

cdr3_aa: CASSYGLASDTQYF
d_call: TRBD2
v_call: TRBV6-5
j_call: TRBJ2-3

cdr3_aa: CASSLPSLDRGSEQYF
d_call: TRBD1
v_call: TRBV7-9
j_call: TRBJ2-7

cdr3_aa: CASSPGPGDQPQHF
d_call: -
v_call: TRBV18
j_call: TRBJ1-5

cdr3_aa: CAWSLSGNSPLHF
d_call: -
v_call: TRBV30
j_call: TRBJ1-6